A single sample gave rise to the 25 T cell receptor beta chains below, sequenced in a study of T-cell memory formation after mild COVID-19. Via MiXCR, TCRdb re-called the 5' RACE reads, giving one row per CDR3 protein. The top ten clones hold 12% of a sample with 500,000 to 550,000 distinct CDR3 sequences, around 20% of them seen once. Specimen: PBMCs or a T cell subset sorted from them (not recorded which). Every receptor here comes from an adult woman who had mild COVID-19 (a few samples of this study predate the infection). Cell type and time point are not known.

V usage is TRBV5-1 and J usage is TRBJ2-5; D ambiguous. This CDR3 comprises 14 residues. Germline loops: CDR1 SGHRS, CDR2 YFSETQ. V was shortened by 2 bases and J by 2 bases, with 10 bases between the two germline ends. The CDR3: CASSLPAPQETQYF. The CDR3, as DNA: TGCGCCAGCAGCTTACCAGCGCCTCAAGAGACCCAGTACTTC.

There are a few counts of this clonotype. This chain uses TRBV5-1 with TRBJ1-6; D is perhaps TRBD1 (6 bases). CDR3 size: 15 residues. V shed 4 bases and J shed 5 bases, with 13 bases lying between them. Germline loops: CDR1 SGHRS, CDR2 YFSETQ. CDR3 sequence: CASSAVRGDNSPLHF. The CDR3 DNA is TGCGCCAGCAGCGCCGTCAGGGGCGATAATTCACCCCTCCACTTT.

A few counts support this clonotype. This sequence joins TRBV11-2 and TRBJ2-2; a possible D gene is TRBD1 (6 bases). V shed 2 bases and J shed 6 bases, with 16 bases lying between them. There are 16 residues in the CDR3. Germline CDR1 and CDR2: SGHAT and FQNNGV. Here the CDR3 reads CASSLPQGRIAGELFF. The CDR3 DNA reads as TGTGCCAGCAGCTTACCACAGGGCCGGATAGCCGGGGAGCTGTTTTTT.

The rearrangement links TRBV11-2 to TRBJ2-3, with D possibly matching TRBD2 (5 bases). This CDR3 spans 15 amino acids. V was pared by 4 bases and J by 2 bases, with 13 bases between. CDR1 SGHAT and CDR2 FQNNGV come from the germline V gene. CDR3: CASSSERTFTDTQYF. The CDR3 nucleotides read TGTGCCAGCAGCTCTGAGAGGACTTTCACAGATACGCAGTATTTT.

As DNA, the CDR3 is TGTGCCAGCAGCCATGGACTAGCGGGGCTCTACGAGCAGTACTTC. Its translation is CASSHGLAGLYEQYF. The chain uses TRBV2 and TRBJ2-7; TRBD2 matches 12 bases. The germline V gene encodes CDR1 SNHLY and CDR2 FYNNEI. The CDR3 has 15 amino acids. V was pared by 6 bases and J by 3 bases, with 6 bases of the junction left unmatched.

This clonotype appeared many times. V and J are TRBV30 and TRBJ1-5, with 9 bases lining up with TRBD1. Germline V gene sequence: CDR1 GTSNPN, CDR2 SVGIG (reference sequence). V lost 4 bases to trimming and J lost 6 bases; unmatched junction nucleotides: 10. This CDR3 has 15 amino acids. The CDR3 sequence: CAWTHTGTGSQPQHF. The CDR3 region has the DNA TGTGCCTGGACTCATACCGGGACAGGGAGTCAGCCCCAGCATTTT.

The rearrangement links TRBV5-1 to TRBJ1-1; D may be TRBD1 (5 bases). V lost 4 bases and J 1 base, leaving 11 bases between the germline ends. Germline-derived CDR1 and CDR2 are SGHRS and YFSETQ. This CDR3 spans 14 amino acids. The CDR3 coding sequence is TGCGCCAGCAGCAAGGGACTTGGGAACACTGAAGCTTTCTTT. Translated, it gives CASSKGLGNTEAFF.

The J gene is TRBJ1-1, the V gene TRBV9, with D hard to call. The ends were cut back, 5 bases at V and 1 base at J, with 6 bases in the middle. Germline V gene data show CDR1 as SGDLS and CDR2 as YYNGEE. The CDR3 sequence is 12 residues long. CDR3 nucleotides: TGTGCCAGCAGGAGCCCGAACACTGAAGCTTTCTTT. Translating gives CASRSPNTEAFF.

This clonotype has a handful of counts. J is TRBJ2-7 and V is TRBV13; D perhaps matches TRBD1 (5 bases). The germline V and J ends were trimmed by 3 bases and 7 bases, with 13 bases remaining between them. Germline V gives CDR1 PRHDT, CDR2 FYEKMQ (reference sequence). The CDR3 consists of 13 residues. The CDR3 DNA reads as TGTGCCAGCAGCTTCGGAGACAGATGGGAGCAGTACTTC. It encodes CASSFGDRWEQYF.

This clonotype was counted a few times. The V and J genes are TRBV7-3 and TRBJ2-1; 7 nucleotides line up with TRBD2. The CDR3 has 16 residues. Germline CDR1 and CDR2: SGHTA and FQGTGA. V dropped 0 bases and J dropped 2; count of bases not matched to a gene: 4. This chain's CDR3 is CASSLTSAGTYNEQFF. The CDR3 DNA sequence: TGTGCCAGCAGCTTAACATCAGCGGGAACCTACAATGAGCAGTTCTTC.

Here the CDR3 DNA reads TGTGCCAGCAGCGTTTGGGACAGTGACAATGAGCAGTTCTTC. Translating gives CASSVWDSDNEQFF. The V and J genes are TRBV9 and TRBJ2-1; 7 bases fit TRBD1. Germline V gene data show CDR1 as SGDLS and CDR2 as YYNGEE. The CDR3 extends over 14 amino acids. Trimming removed 2 bases from V and 5 bases from J; junction bases left unmatched: 4.

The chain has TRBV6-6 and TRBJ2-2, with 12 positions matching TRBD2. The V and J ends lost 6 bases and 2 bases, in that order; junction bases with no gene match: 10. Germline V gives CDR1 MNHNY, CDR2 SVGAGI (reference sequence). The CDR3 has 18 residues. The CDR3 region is CASRFLAGGTPNTGELFF. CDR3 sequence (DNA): TGTGCCAGCAGATTCCTAGCGGGAGGGACACCCAACACCGGGGAGCTGTTTTTT.

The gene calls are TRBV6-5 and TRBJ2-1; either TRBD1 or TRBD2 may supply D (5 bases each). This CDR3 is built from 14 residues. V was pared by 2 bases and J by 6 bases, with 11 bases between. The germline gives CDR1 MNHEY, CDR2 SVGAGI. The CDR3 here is CASSYLGTSNEQFF. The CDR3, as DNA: TGTGCCAGCAGTTACCTAGGGACCTCCAATGAGCAGTTCTTC.

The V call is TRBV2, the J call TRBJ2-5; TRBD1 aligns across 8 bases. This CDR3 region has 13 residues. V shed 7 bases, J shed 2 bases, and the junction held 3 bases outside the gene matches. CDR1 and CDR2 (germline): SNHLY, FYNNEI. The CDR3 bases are TGTGCCAGCACTGGGACAGGACAAGAGACCCAGTACTTC. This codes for CASTGTGQETQYF.

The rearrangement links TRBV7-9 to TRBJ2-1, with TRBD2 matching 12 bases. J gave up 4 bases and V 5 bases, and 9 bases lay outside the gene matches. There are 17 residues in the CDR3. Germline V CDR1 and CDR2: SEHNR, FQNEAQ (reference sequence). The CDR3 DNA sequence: TGTGCCAGCAGCCACCACAAAGGACTAGCGGGATACAATGAGCAGTTCTTC. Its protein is CASSHHKGLAGYNEQFF.

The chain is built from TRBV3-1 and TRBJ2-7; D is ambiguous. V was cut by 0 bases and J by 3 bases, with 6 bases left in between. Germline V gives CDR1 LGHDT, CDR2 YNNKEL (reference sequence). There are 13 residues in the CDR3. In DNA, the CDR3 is TGTGCCAGCAGCCAAGATGGGCGCTACGAGCAGTACTTC. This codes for CASSQDGRYEQYF.

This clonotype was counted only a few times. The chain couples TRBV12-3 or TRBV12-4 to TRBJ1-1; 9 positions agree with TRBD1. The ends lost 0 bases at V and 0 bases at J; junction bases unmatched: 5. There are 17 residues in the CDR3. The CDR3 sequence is CASSLAIRDRVNTEAFF. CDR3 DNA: TGTGCCAGCAGTTTAGCCATCCGGGACAGGGTGAACACTGAAGCTTTCTTT.

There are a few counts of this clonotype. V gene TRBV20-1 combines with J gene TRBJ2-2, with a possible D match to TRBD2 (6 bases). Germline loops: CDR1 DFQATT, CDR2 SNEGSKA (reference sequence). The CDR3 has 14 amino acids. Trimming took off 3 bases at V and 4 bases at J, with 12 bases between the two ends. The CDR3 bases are TGCAGTGCTAGGTCTGCGGGGAGCACCGGGGAGCTGTTTTTT. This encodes CSARSAGSTGELFF.

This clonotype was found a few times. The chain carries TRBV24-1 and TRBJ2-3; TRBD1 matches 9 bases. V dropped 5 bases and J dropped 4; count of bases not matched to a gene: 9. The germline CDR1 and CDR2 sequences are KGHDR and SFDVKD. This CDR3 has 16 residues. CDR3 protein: CATSASPGQGADTQYF. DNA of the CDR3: TGTGCCACCAGTGCATCGCCGGGACAGGGCGCAGATACGCAGTATTTT.

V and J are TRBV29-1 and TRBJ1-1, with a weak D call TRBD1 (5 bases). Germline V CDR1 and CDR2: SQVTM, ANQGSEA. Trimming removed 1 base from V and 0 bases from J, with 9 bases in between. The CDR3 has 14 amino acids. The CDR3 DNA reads TGCAGCGTTGAAGGGCAGGGATTGAACACTGAAGCTTTCTTT. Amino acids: CSVEGQGLNTEAFF.

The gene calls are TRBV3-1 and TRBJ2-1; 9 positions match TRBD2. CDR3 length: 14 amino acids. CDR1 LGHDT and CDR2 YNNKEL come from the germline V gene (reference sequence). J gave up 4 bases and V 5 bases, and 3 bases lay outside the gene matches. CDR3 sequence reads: CASSTTSGYNEQFF. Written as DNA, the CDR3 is TGTGCCAGCAGCACGACTAGCGGATACAATGAGCAGTTCTTC.

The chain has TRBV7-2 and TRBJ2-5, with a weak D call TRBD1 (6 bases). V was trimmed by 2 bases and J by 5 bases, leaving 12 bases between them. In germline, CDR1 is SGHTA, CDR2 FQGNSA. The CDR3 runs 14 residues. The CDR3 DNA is TGTGCCAGCAGCTTATACAGGGTATACGAGACCCAGTACTTC. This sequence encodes CASSLYRVYETQYF. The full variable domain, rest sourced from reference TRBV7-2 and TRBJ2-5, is GAGVSQSPSNKVTEKGKDVELRCDPISGHTALYWYRQSLGQGLEFLIYFQGNSAPDKSGLPSDRFSAERTGGSVSTLTIQRTQQEDSAVYLCASSLYRVYETQYFGPGTRLLVL.

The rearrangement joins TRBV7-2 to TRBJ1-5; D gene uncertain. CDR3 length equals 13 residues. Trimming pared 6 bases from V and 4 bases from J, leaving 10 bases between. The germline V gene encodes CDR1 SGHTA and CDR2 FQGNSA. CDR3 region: CASSKIKNQPQHF. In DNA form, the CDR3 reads TGTGCCAGCAGTAAAATAAAAAATCAGCCCCAGCATTTT.

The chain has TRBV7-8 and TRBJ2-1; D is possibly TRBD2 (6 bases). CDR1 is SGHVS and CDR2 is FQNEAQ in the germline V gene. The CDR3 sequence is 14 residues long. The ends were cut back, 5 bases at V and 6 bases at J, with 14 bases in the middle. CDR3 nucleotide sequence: TGTGCCAGCAGCGGGGTAGCGGAGCTCAATGAGCAGTTCTTC. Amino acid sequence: CASSGVAELNEQFF.

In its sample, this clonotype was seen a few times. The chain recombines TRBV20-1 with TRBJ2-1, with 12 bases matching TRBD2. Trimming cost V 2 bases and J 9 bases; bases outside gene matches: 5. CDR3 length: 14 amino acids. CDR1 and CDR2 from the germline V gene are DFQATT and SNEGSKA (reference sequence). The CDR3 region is CSARLAGGQSEQFF. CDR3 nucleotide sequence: TGCAGTGCTAGACTAGCGGGGGGGCAGAGTGAGCAGTTCTTC.